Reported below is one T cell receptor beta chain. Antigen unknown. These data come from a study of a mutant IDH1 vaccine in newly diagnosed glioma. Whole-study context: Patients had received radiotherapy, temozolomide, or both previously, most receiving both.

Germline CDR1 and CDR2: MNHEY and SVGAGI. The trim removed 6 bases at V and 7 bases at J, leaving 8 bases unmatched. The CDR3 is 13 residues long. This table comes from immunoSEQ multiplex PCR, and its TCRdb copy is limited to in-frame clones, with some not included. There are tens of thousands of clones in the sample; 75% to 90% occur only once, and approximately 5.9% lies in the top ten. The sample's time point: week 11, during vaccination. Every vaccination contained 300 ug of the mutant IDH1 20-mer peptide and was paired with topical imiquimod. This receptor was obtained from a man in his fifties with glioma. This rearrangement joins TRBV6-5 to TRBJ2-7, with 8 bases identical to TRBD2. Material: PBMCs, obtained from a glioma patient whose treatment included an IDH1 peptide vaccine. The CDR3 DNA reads TGTGCCAGCAGCCGGGAGGGCCGGTGGGAGCAGTACTTC. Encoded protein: CASSREGRWEQYF.